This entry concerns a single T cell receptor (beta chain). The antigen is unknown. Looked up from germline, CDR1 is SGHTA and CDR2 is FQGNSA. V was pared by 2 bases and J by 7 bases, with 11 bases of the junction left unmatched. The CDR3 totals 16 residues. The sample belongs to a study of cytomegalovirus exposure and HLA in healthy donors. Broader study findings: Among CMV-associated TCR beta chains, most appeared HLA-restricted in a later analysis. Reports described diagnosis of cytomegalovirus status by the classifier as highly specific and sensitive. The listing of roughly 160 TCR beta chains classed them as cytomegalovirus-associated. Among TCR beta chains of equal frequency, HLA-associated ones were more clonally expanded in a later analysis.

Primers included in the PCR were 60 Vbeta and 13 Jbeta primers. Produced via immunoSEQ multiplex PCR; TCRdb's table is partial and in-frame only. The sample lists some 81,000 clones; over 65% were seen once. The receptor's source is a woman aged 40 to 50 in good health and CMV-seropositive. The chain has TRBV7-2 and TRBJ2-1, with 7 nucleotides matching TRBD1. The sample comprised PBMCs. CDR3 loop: CASSLSPQGVRNEQFF. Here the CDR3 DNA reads TGTGCCAGCAGCTTATCCCCCCAGGGGGTCAGGAATGAGCAGTTCTTC.